A selection of T cell receptor beta chains follows, all from one sample in a study of blood T cell repertoires in COVID-19. Method: immunoSEQ multiplex PCR; TCRdb's copy keeps in-frame clones and lacks some. The sample records approximately 180,000 clones, about 78% being singletons. Sequences were obtained from PBMCs or T cells enriched from blood (not recorded which). The receptors derive from a woman in her forties or fifties who had recovered from COVID-19. CDR3s include the opening cysteine and the closing phenylalanine or tryptophan. D genes are given only for firm matches. Size tells how often a clone was seen (once, few, many) or the class of an expanded clone, and some rows leave it out.

-	TRBJ1-5	TRBD1	TRBV10-1	CASNHRDRGGRKGIVSNQPQHF	TGCGCCAGCAATCACCGGGACAGGGGCGGCAGGAAAGGAATTGTTAGCAATCAGCCCCAGCATTTT
-	TRBJ2-2	TRBD1	TRBV11-1	CASSPGTGTTGELFF	TGTGCCAGCAGCCCCGGGACAGGGACCACCGGGGAGCTGTTTTTT
-	TRBJ2-1	-	TRBV5-4	CASSLATGGFSYNEQFF	TGTGCCAGCAGCTTGGCCACTGGAGGTTTCTCCTACAATGAGCAGTTCTTC
few	TRBJ1-2	-	TRBV29-1	CSVEEELGYTF	TGCAGCGTTGAAGAAGAGCTTGGCTACACCTTC
-	TRBJ2-1	TRBD2	TRBV28	CASSSSGSGGWNEQFF	TGTGCCAGCAGTTCCTCTGGGTCGGGAGGATGGAATGAGCAGTTCTTC
-	TRBJ2-5	TRBD2	TRBV5-4	CASSSSPGLAVQETQYF	TGTGCCAGCAGCTCCTCTCCGGGACTAGCGGTACAAGAGACCCAGTACTTC
few	TRBJ1-2	-	TRBV20-1	CSAPGGGGYTF	TGCAGTGCCCCGGGGGGGGGTGGCTACACCTTC
few	TRBJ2-2	TRBD2	TRBV4-2	CASSQDSGGPGELFF	TGTGCCAGCAGCCAAGATTCGGGAGGGCCCGGGGAGCTGTTTTTT
-	TRBJ1-5	-	TRBV5-8	CASSSASLNQPQHF	TGTGCCAGCAGCTCGGCTAGTCTCAATCAGCCCCAGCATTTT
-	TRBJ2-3	TRBD1	TRBV5-1	CASSLWGQASTDTQYF	TGCGCCAGCAGCCTATGGGGACAGGCTAGCACAGATACGCAGTATTTT
-	TRBJ2-1	-	TRBV19	CASSIRAPGGNEQFF	TGTGCCAGTAGTATCCGCGCCCCAGGTGGCAATGAGCAGTTCTTC
-	TRBJ1-1	TRBD1	TRBV3-1/TRBV3-2	CASSRQGAGTEAFF	TGTGCCAGCAGCAGACAGGGGGCAGGCACTGAAGCTTTCTTT
-	TRBJ2-1	-	TRBV7-2	CASIDGLGRRTGEQFF	TGTGCCAGCATCGACGGACTCGGGCGCCGGACCGGTGAGCAGTTCTTC
-	TRBJ1-5	-	TRBV5-6	CASSLDSSNQPQHF	TGTGCCAGCAGCTTGGACAGTAGCAATCAGCCCCAGCATTTT
-	TRBJ1-2	TRBD1	TRBV30	CAWRDRDIYGYTF	TGTGCCTGGAGGGACAGGGACATCTATGGCTACACCTTC
few	TRBJ1-1	-	TRBV30	CAWSRALGNTEAFF	TGTGCCTGGAGCAGGGCCTTGGGGAACACTGAAGCTTTCTTT
-	TRBJ1-6	-	TRBV11-2	CASSPQTGLSVRPLHF	TGTGCCAGCAGCCCCCAAACGGGACTCTCCGTTAGACCCCTCCACTTT
-	TRBJ2-7	-	TRBV28	CASSPRSRGQYF	TGTGCCAGCAGTCCCCGGTCTCGCGGGCAGTACTTC
-	TRBJ1-2	TRBD1	TRBV10-3	CAISGDRVRGYTF	TGTGCCATCAGTGGGGACAGGGTGAGGGGCTACACCTTC
many	TRBJ2-2	TRBD1	TRBV7-9	CASSLASGQGELFF	TGTGCCAGCAGCTTAGCGAGCGGACAGGGAGAGCTGTTTTTT
-	TRBJ2-1	-	TRBV29-1	CSVETPWESSYNEQFF	TGCAGCGTTGAAACCCCCTGGGAGAGCTCCTACAATGAGCAGTTCTTC
-	TRBJ2-3	TRBD2	TRBV7-7	CASSPGLANTDTQYF	TGTGCCAGCAGCCCGGGACTAGCGAACACAGATACGCAGTATTTT
-	TRBJ1-1	TRBD1	TRBV6-2/TRBV6-3	CASSPEGDRSMNTEAFF	TGTGCCAGCAGCCCCGAGGGGGACAGGAGCATGAACACTGAAGCTTTCTTT
-	TRBJ2-7	TRBD2	TRBV14	CASSQDRLAGPVEQYF	TGTGCCAGCAGCCAAGACCGACTAGCGGGACCAGTCGAGCAGTACTTC